This TCR beta chain derives from a study of radiotherapy plus CTLA-4 blockade in lung cancer. For this clone: As yet, its antigen is unknown.

Chemo-refractory metastatic non-small-cell lung cancer patients received focal radiation with ipilimumab CTLA-4 blockade. Using immunoSEQ multiplex PCR, the repertoire was profiled, and TCRdb retains in-frame clones only, with some absent. Of about 80,000 clones detected, approximately 84% appear once; the ten largest clones hold approximately 0.79%. The CDR3 contains 14 residues. The V end was cut by 3 bases, the J end by 9 bases, with 14 bases between. Germline V gene lookup returns CDR1 SEHNR and CDR2 FQNEAQ (reference sequence). The study's findings and limits: Tumor-origin TCR clones grew in blood after radiotherapy plus ipilimumab. Increased serum interferon-beta after radiation also reportedly predicted response strongly.

The sequencing used peripheral blood, collected from a patient treated with radiotherapy plus ipilimumab. The rearrangement uses TRBV7-9 and TRBJ2-2; D possibly corresponds to TRBD2 (7 bases). This clonotype originated in a human donor with non-small cell lung cancer who had stable disease on radiotherapy plus ipilimumab. This CDR3 is CASSLLGGPRELFF. The CDR3 DNA is TGTGCCAGCAGCTTGCTCGGGGGGCCCCGGGAGCTGTTTTTT.